The 23 T cell receptor beta chains below were found in one sample sequenced in a study of blood T cells in healthy people across ages. Then a second PCR, running about 6 to 12 cycles, was carried out with a sample-barcoded 5' primer and a J-beta primer mix. TCRdb ran MiXCR on the 5' RACE reads and lists one entry per CDR3 protein. The table records about 580,000 distinct CDR3 sequences, under 55% of them present only once. Sequencing input: blood. The receptors stem from a man at least 80 years old in good health.

About this clonotype: This clone may be a read error of a much larger clone one base away. The genes are TRBV6-6 and TRBJ1-6; the D gene is possibly TRBD1 (5 bases). This CDR3 is 14 amino acids long. V lost 6 bases to trimming and J lost 9 bases, with 15 bases between them. CDR1 is MNHNY and CDR2 is SVGAGI in the germline V gene (reference sequence). The CDR3 sequence is CASSYRARVSPLHF. CDR3 in DNA: TGTGCCAGCAGCTACCGGGCCAGGGTTTCACCCCTCCACTTT.

This chain uses TRBV3-1 with TRBJ2-6; no reliable D call. CDR3 length: 12 residues. Trimming took off 2 bases at V and 12 bases at J, with 8 bases between the two ends. From germline, CDR1 is LGHDT and CDR2 YNNKEL (reference sequence). The CDR3 loop is CASSQTQSVLTF. The CDR3 coding sequence is TGTGCCAGCAGCCAAACGCAAAGCGTCCTGACTTTC.

In DNA, the CDR3 is TGTGCCAGCAGCCCCTACGTTAGTGTAAGGACCTACGAGCAGTACTTC. Protein product: CASSPYVSVRTYEQYF. V is TRBV28 and J is TRBJ2-7; no clear D. V was pared by 6 bases and J by 2 bases, with 20 bases between. There are 16 residues in the CDR3. CDR1 MDHEN and CDR2 SYDVKM come from the germline V gene.

The chain joins TRBV6-5 to TRBJ1-1; D might be TRBD1 (5 bases). In germline, CDR1 is MNHEY, CDR2 SVGAGI. The CDR3 extends over 15 amino acids. Trimming cost V 5 bases and J 1 base, with 14 bases left between them. CDR3 bases: TGTGCCAGCAGTCCGCGTTTAGGGGCGAACACTGAAGCTTTCTTT. Translating it yields CASSPRLGANTEAFF.

The rearrangement joins TRBV9 to TRBJ2-1, with D possibly matching TRBD2 (5 bases). This CDR3 is built from 14 residues. Germline CDR1 SGDLS, CDR2 YYNGEE. With 3 bases removed from V and 10 bases from J, the gap between germline ends came to 17 bases. The CDR3 DNA reads TGTGCCAGCAGCGCTAGCCCGGCCCCTGGGGAGCAGTTCTTC. It translates to CASSASPAPGEQFF.

The gene calls are TRBV2 and TRBJ1-2; TRBD1 aligns across 7 bases. Looked up from germline, CDR1 is SNHLY and CDR2 is FYNNEI. The CDR3 covers 16 residues. V was clipped by 5 bases and J by 5 bases; unmatched bases: 14. The CDR3 sequence is CASSKNSGTVRYGYTF. As DNA, the CDR3 is TGTGCCAGCAGTAAAAACTCCGGGACAGTTCGTTATGGCTACACCTTC.

This clonotype was picked up a small number of times. J is TRBJ2-1 and V is TRBV29-1, with a tentative D call TRBD1 (5 bases). The CDR3 has 12 amino acids. Germline V lookup: CDR1 SQVTM, CDR2 ANQGSEA. Trimming removed 7 bases at V and 7 bases at J, with 14 bases between. CDR3 sequence: CSAQLRVNEQFF. The DNA of the CDR3 is TGCAGCGCTCAACTCAGGGTTAATGAGCAGTTCTTC.

This chain links TRBV21-1 with TRBJ2-1. TRBV21-1 is annotated as a pseudogene. The CDR3 runs to 12 residues. In DNA form, the CDR3 reads TGTGCCAGCAGCAATAGTGGGTGGTCGCAGTTCTTC. This encodes CASSNSGWSQFF.

The rearrangement uses TRBV18 and TRBJ1-1; 8 positions match TRBD1. V lost 3 bases and J lost 2; bases outside the gene matches: 8. This CDR3 spans 16 amino acids. Germline CDR1 and CDR2: KGHSH and LQKENI. The CDR3, as DNA: TGTGCCAGCTCACCCACTGTGACAGGGGCTAACACTGAAGCTTTCTTT. Encoded protein: CASSPTVTGANTEAFF.

This clonotype showed up just a few times. J is TRBJ2-2 and V is TRBV6-5, with TRBD2 matching over 13 bases. Germline V gives CDR1 MNHEY, CDR2 SVGAGI. J lost 8 bases, V lost 9 bases, and 9 bases had no gene match. This CDR3 comprises 15 residues. The CDR3 here is CASRPGLAGAGELFF. In nucleotides, the CDR3 is TGTGCCAGTCGCCCCGGACTAGCGGGGGCTGGGGAGCTGTTTTTT.

The genes are TRBV5-1 and TRBJ2-3, with TRBD1 identical over 9 bases. The V segment lost 0 bases and the J segment 5 bases; nucleotides outside the gene matches: 4. Germline CDR1 reads SGHRS; CDR2 reads YFSETQ. There are 15 residues in the CDR3. This CDR3 is CASSLGGTGLDTQYF. In nucleotides, the CDR3 is TGCGCCAGCAGCTTGGGAGGGACAGGGTTAGATACGCAGTATTTT.

The V call is TRBV3-1, the J call TRBJ1-2; 9 bases map to TRBD1. The V gene's germline CDR1 is LGHDT and CDR2 YNNKEL (reference sequence). This CDR3 has 15 amino acids. V was pared by 1 base and J by 7 bases, with 7 bases of the junction left unmatched. CDR3 DNA: TGTGCCAGCAGCCAAGTGTGGACAGGGGACTCTGGCTACACCTTC. This encodes CASSQVWTGDSGYTF.

In its sample, this clonotype was seen many times. The genes are TRBV7-9 and TRBJ1-2; TRBD1 matches 9 bases. Germline V gene lookup returns CDR1 SEHNR and CDR2 FQNEAQ (reference sequence). The CDR3 is 15 residues long. V was pared by 5 bases and J by 8 bases, with 12 bases of the junction left unmatched. CDR3 amino acids: CASSRPGTGSGGYTF. The CDR3 DNA reads TGTGCCAGCAGCCGTCCCGGGACAGGGTCGGGAGGCTACACCTTC.

A few counts support this clonotype. The chain has TRBV9 and TRBJ1-1; TRBD1 agrees at 8 bases. Germline CDR1 reads SGDLS; CDR2 reads YYNGEE. CDR3 length: 14 amino acids. V shed 2 bases, J shed 1 base, and the junction held 1 base outside the gene matches. The CDR3 sequence: CASSVTGGNTEAFF. CDR3 in DNA: TGTGCCAGCAGCGTCACAGGGGGGAACACTGAAGCTTTCTTT. The full variable domain, in which reference TRBV9 and TRBJ1-1 provide the parts outside the CDR3, is DSGVTQTPKHLITATGQRVTLRCSPRSGDLSVYWYQQSLDQGLQFLIQYYNGEERAKGNILERFSAQQFPDLHSELNLSSLELGDSALYFCASSVTGGNTEAFFGQGTRLTVV.

This chain connects TRBV7-9 to TRBJ2-1, with 10 nucleotides matching TRBD1. The germline V gene has CDR1 SEHNR and CDR2 FQNEAQ (reference sequence). The CDR3 is made up of 15 amino acids. Unmatched junction bases numbered 4, after V lost 2 bases and J lost 6 bases. The CDR3 nucleotides are TGTGCCAGCAGCTTACCTAGGACAGGGGGCAATGAGCAGTTCTTC. This translates into CASSLPRTGGNEQFF.

This clonotype was counted between two and nine times. This chain joins TRBV7-2 and TRBJ2-3; 11 bases are a match to TRBD2. This CDR3 has 14 residues. Germline CDR1 is SGHTA and CDR2 is FQGNSA. V shed 5 bases and J 6 bases; nucleotides not matched to a gene: 4. CDR3 loop: CASSASGRTDTQYF. The CDR3 DNA is TGTGCCAGCAGCGCTAGCGGGAGGACCGATACGCAGTATTTT.

This chain uses TRBV6-5 with TRBJ1-2; a weak D match, TRBD1 (5 bases). CDR1 is MNHEY, CDR2 SVGAGI, per germline. V was shortened by 4 bases and J by 6 bases, with 18 bases between the two germline ends. This CDR3 contains 15 residues. The CDR3 is CASSCSHGGKDGYTF. CDR3 DNA: TGTGCCAGCAGTTGCTCGCATGGGGGGAAAGATGGCTACACCTTC.

This clonotype was counted many times. The chain couples TRBV5-1 to TRBJ2-7, with 7 positions matching TRBD2. The trim removed 3 bases at V and 3 bases at J, leaving 9 bases unmatched. Germline V lookup: CDR1 SGHRS, CDR2 YFSETQ. The CDR3 covers 15 residues. The CDR3 sequence: CASSYQGGMGYEQYF. The CDR3 nucleotides are TGCGCCAGCAGCTACCAGGGAGGGATGGGCTACGAGCAGTACTTC.

V usage is TRBV2 and J usage is TRBJ2-7; D gene ambiguous. The J call is in doubt because the DNA end fits TRBJ2-5 better. The CDR3 totals 12 residues. CDR1 is SNHLY and CDR2 is FYNNEI in the germline V gene. The CDR3 loop reads CASSVFQETQYF. Written as DNA, the CDR3 is TGTGCCAGCAGTGTGTTCCAAGAGACCCAGTACTTC.

This clonotype occurred many times. The gene calls are TRBV6-5 and TRBJ2-7; 9 nucleotides match TRBD2. CDR1 is MNHEY and CDR2 is SVGAGI in the germline V gene. V dropped 0 bases and J dropped 3; count of bases not matched to a gene: 3. The CDR3 extends over 15 amino acids. The CDR3 sequence: CASSYSGTSLYEQYF. Written as DNA, the CDR3 is TGTGCCAGCAGTTACTCGGGGACTAGCCTCTACGAGCAGTACTTC.

This clonotype was counted between two and nine times. A read error may explain this, as a much larger clone is one base away. The chain employs TRBV6-6 and TRBJ2-5; 9 bases agree with TRBD2. J was trimmed by 11 bases and V by 8 bases; bases with no gene match: 15. This CDR3 is built from 14 residues. Germline V gene lookup returns CDR1 MNHNY and CDR2 SVGAGI (reference sequence). CDR3 bases: TGTGCCAGCGGCGGGGGGGCGGTCAACAATGAGCAGTACTTC. Translated, it gives CASGGGAVNNEQYF.

This clonotype was seen a few times. CDR3 nucleotide sequence: TGTGCCAGCAGTTTGACAGAGCACACTGAAGCTTTCTTT. It encodes CASSLTEHTEAFF. V usage is TRBV7-2 and J usage is TRBJ1-1, with TRBD1 as a possible D gene (5 bases). Per germline, CDR1 SGHTA and CDR2 FQGNSA. V was pared by 6 bases and J by 3 bases, with 11 bases between. The CDR3 is made up of 13 amino acids.

The CDR3 sequence is CASRRDANSPLHF. CDR3 in DNA: TGTGCCAGCCGCCGGGACGCGAATTCACCCCTCCACTTT. The chain recombines TRBV12-3 or TRBV12-4 with TRBJ1-6; a possible D gene is TRBD1 (5 bases). The CDR3 has 13 residues. The germline V and J ends were trimmed by 8 bases and 7 bases, with 12 bases remaining between them.